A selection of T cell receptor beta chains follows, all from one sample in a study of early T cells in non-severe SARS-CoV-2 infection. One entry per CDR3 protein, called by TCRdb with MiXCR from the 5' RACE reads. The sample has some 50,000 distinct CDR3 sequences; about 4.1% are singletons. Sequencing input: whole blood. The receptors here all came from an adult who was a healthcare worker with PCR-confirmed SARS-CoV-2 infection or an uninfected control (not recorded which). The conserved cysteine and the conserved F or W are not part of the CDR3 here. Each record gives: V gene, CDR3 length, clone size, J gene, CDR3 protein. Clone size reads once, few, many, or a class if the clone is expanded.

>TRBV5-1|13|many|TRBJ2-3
ASSLAPAGADTQY
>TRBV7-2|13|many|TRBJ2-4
ASSYAGTAKNIQY
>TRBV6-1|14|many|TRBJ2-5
ASRASPSGSPETQY
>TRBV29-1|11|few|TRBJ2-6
SYKGSGANVLT
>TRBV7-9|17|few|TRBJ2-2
ASSRRHGGHVKNTGELF
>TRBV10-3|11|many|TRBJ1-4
AISVGTDEKLF
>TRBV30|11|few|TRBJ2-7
AGLTSGGYEQY
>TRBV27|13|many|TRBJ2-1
ASSPQRSSYNEQF
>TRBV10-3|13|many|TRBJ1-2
AIRPGQSTIYGYT
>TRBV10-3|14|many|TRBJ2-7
AISANREGLSYEQY
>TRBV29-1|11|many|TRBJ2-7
SVVTILSYEQY